This T cell receptor (beta chain) was recorded in a study of neurological immune-mediated disorders. The unsorted libraries were made from 2 million PBMCs kept at -80 C. It was by 5'RACE with 10-nucleotide random UMIs that the cDNA was made. TCRdb called the 5' RACE reads again in MiXCR, with one record for every CDR3 protein. Of about 21,000 distinct CDR3 sequences listed, over 12% were seen once; the top ten hold roughly 15%. This CDR3 comprises 17 residues. Germline CDR1 and CDR2: DFQATT and SNEGSKA (reference sequence). V was trimmed by 4 bases and J by 4 bases, leaving 25 bases between them. This clonotype has at least ten counts.

The source material was PBMCs. This receptor was identified in a female donor with HTLV-1-associated myelopathy (HAM/TSP). The genes are TRBV20-1 and TRBJ2-5; D is perhaps TRBD1 or TRBD2 (5 bases each). CDR3 region: CSAIPYTGRGQRETQYF. The CDR3 coding sequence is TGCAGTGCTATCCCATATACGGGGCGCGGCCAGAGAGAGACCCAGTACTTC.